Listed here are 14 T cell receptor beta chains from one sample, sequenced in a study of vaccination and CD4 T cells after COVID-19. No antigen has been assigned to these receptors. The Oncomine TCR Beta short-read assay generated sequence data from the DNA of cultured CD4+ T cells. TCRdb passed the PCR reads through MiXCR, listing each CDR3 protein once. This table holds 15,000 to 20,000 distinct CDR3 sequences, under 75% found once. As for treatment: approximately nine-day PBMC culture with coronavirus spike peptide pools or control peptides (ViraFEST assay). The sample was CD4+ T cells from blood, cultured in vitro. The receptors here all came from a human donor who had recovered from COVID-19.

The chain has TRBV20-1 and TRBJ2-1; 8 nucleotides agree with TRBD2. Per germline, CDR1 DFQATT and CDR2 SNEGSKA (reference sequence). The V gene end was trimmed by 4 bases and the J gene end by 9 bases; junction bases not matched to a gene: 14. CDR3 length: 15 residues. This CDR3 reads CSAKSLQREFVEQFF. The CDR3 DNA is TGCAGTGCTAAGTCCCTCCAGCGGGAGTTCGTTGAGCAGTTCTTC.

The chain is built from TRBV19 and TRBJ1-5; TRBD1 might be the D (5 bases). CDR3 length equals 17 residues. V was cut by 3 bases and J by 0 bases, with 15 bases left in between. Germline V CDR1 and CDR2: LNHDA, SQIVND (reference sequence). The CDR3 DNA reads TGTGCCAGTAGTATGGGACGCCTAAGATATAGCAATCAGCCCCAGCATTTT. This encodes CASSMGRLRYSNQPQHF.

The CDR3: CAISEGRLAGVPSEQYF. CDR3 sequence (DNA): TGTGCCATCAGTGAGGGCCGACTAGCGGGAGTCCCCTCCGAGCAGTACTTC. The chain is built from TRBV10-3 and TRBJ2-7, with 12 positions matching TRBD2. CDR1 and CDR2 (germline): ENHRY, SYGVKD. Losses at the gene ends were 2 bases for V and 6 bases for J; bases not matched to a gene: 11. The CDR3 extends over 17 amino acids.

This clonotype occurred once. The V gene is TRBV20-1, the J gene TRBJ2-7; 7 positions match TRBD1. CDR3 length equals 14 residues. V gave up 0 bases and J gave up 3 bases; unmatched junction bases: 5. Germline V gene sequence: CDR1 DFQATT, CDR2 SNEGSKA (reference sequence). CDR3 loop: CSARDPRQGYEQYF. In DNA form, the CDR3 reads TGCAGTGCTAGAGATCCGAGACAGGGCTACGAGCAGTACTTC.

This clonotype was found a few times. V usage is TRBV27 and J usage is TRBJ1-6; no definite D call. Germline V gene sequence: CDR1 MNHEY, CDR2 SMNVEV (reference sequence). Trimming left V 3 bases short and J 3 bases short, with 0 bases between. CDR3 length: 12 residues. The CDR3 here is CASSFYNSPLHF. For the CDR3, the DNA is TGTGCCAGCAGTTTCTATAATTCACCCCTCCACTTT.

This chain joins TRBV7-3 and TRBJ1-2; D remains ambiguous. Trimming stripped 5 bases from V and 7 bases from J, with 14 bases between. This CDR3 has 13 residues. Germline loops: CDR1 SGHTA, CDR2 FQGTGA. CDR3 loop: CASSESSGFGYTF. In DNA form, the CDR3 reads TGTGCCAGCAGCGAAAGTTCGGGGTTTGGCTACACCTTC. Filled out from reference TRBV7-3 and TRBJ1-2, the complete variable domain reads GAGVSQTPSNKVTEKGKYVELRCDPISGHTALYWYRQSLGQGPEFLIYFQGTGAADDSGLPNDRFFAVRPEGSVSTLKIQRTERGDSAVYLCASSESSGFGYTFGSGTRLTVV.

This chain uses TRBV2 with TRBJ2-7; a possible D gene is TRBD2 (6 bases). This CDR3 has 14 amino acids. Trimming took off 6 bases at V and 0 bases at J, with 12 bases between the two ends. Looked up from germline, CDR1 is SNHLY and CDR2 is FYNNEI. The CDR3 nucleotides are TGTGCCAGCAGGCGGGGCGCTAACTCCTACGAGCAGTACTTC. Translating it yields CASRRGANSYEQYF. Together with reference TRBV2 and TRBJ2-7, the CDR3 gives the full variable domain: EPEVTQTPSHQVTQMGQEVILRCVPISNHLYFYWYRQILGQKVEFLVSFYNNEISEKSEIFDDQFSVERPDGSNFTLKIRSTKLEDSAMYFCASRRGANSYEQYFGPGTRLTVT.

The rearrangement links TRBV7-2 to TRBJ2-5; D perhaps matches TRBD1 (6 bases). Trimming took 5 bases from V and 1 from J, leaving 11 bases between them. Germline V CDR1 and CDR2: SGHTA, FQGNSA. This CDR3 spans 14 amino acids. The CDR3 sequence is CASSLRQAQETQYF. In nucleotides, the CDR3 is TGTGCCAGCAGCCTTAGACAGGCCCAAGAGACCCAGTACTTC.

CDR3 loop: CASSQGTGWDTEAFF. CDR3 sequence (DNA): TGTGCCAGCAGCCAAGGGACGGGGTGGGACACTGAAGCTTTCTTT. The V call is TRBV4-2, the J call TRBJ1-1; D not certain. Germline V CDR1 and CDR2: LGHNA, YNFKEQ. V lost 1 base to trimming and J lost 3 bases, with 12 bases between them. The CDR3 is 15 residues long.

The chain combines TRBV6-5 with TRBJ1-6, with D unclear. Germline V lookup: CDR1 MNHEY, CDR2 SVGAGI. The CDR3 spans 17 residues. The V end lost 0 bases, the J end lost 7 bases, and 16 bases lay between the germline ends. The CDR3 DNA reads TGTGCCAGCAGTTACTCGACCGGGGATCTCGGGAATTCACCCCTCCACTTT. Translating gives CASSYSTGDLGNSPLHF.

This chain links TRBV5-5 with TRBJ1-2; D perhaps matches TRBD1 (6 bases). Germline CDR1 is SGHKS and CDR2 is YYEKEE (reference sequence). Trimming removed 4 bases at V and 2 bases at J, with 12 bases between. The CDR3 runs 14 residues. CDR3 coding DNA: TGTGCCAGCAGCCGGAGGGGGGACAACTATGGCTACACCTTC. Translated, it gives CASSRRGDNYGYTF.

This clonotype came up once. V gene TRBV6-5 combines with J gene TRBJ1-6; no clear D gene. The germline CDR1 and CDR2 sequences are MNHEY and SVGAGI. The CDR3 contains 20 residues. The ends were cut back, 2 bases at V and 0 bases at J, with 20 bases in the middle. CDR3 in amino acids: CASSYAPTYPESSYNSPLHF. For the CDR3, the DNA is TGTGCCAGCAGTTACGCGCCTACTTATCCAGAGAGCTCCTATAATTCACCCCTCCACTTT.

The rearrangement links TRBV24-1 to TRBJ1-2; 7 nucleotides match TRBD1. V was clipped by 0 bases and J by 4 bases; unmatched bases: 1. The CDR3 runs to 14 residues. In germline, CDR1 is KGHDR, CDR2 SFDVKD. CDR3 residues: CATSDLRTGYGYTF. The CDR3 bases are TGTGCCACCAGTGATTTGCGGACAGGCTATGGCTACACCTTC.

The chain couples TRBV7-3 to TRBJ2-5; D might be TRBD2 (6 bases). Germline V lookup: CDR1 SGHTA, CDR2 FQGTGA. The CDR3 runs 16 residues. The V gene lost 2 bases and the J gene lost 5 bases, with 18 bases spanning the gap. CDR3 region: CASSLVGGRFLETQYF. DNA of the CDR3: TGTGCCAGCAGCTTAGTGGGGGGTCGTTTCCTTGAGACCCAGTACTTC.